This T cell receptor (beta chain) originates from a study of regulatory dendritic cells for organ transplantation. Study-level background: Dendritic cell cultures received LPS on day 6.

Data came from immunoSEQ multiplex PCR; TCRdb stores just in-frame clones and leaves some out. The sample contains tens of thousands of clones, 65% to 90% of which appear only once. The CDR3 runs 17 residues. Germline V lookup: CDR1 GTSNPN, CDR2 SVGIG (reference sequence). V was shortened by 0 bases and J by 0 bases, with 16 bases between the two germline ends. CFSE-labeled sorted T cells met regulatory or mature dendritic cells for over 4 days. Naive CD45RA+ and memory CD45RO+ CD4+ or CD8+ T cells were FACS-sorted. To note about this clone: The antigen remains undetermined.

The sample taken for sequencing was naive CD4+ T cells from blood cultured with dendritic cells. Subset indicated: CD45RA+ naive T cells. The sequence was obtained from a human donor in good health. The gene calls are TRBV30 and TRBJ2-3; no definite D call. The CDR3 reads CAWSVGVAPTSTDTQYF. The CDR3 bases are TGTGCCTGGAGTGTAGGAGTCGCACCAACTAGCACAGATACGCAGTATTTT.